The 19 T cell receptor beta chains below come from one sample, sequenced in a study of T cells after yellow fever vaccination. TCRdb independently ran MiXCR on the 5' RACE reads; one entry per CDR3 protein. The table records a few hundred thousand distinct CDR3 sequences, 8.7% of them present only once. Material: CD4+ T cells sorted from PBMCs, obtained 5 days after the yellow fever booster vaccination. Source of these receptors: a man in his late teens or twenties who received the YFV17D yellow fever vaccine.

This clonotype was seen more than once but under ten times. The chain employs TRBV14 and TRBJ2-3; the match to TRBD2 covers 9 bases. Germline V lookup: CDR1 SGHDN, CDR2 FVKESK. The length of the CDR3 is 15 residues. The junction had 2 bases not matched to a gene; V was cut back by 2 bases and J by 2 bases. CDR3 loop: CASSQKRGVTDTQYF. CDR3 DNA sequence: TGTGCCAGCAGCCAAAAGCGGGGGGTCACAGATACGCAGTATTTT. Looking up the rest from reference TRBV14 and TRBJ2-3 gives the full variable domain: EAGVTQFPSHSVIEKGQTVTLRCDPISGHDNLYWYRRVMGKEIKFLLHFVKESKQDESGMPNNRFLAERTGGTYSTLKVQPAELEDSGVYFCASSQKRGVTDTQYFGPGTRLTVL.

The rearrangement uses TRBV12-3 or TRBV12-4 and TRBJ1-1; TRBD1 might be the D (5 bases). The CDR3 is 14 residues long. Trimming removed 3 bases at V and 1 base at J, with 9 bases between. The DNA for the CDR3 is TGTGCCAGCAGTTTTATTGGGGCGAACACTGAAGCTTTCTTT. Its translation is CASSFIGANTEAFF.

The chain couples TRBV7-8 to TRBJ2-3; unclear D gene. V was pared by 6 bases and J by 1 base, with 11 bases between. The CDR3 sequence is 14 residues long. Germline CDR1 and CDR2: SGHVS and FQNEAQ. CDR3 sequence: CASRPAGGTDTQYF. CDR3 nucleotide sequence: TGTGCCAGCAGGCCTGCAGGTGGCACAGATACGCAGTATTTT. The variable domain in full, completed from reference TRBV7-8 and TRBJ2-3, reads GAGVSQSPRYKVAKRGQDVALRCDPISGHVSLFWYQQALGQGPEFLTYFQNEAQLDKSGLPSDRFFAERPEGSVSTLKIQRTQQEDSAVYLCASRPAGGTDTQYFGPGTRLTVL.

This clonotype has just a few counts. The CDR3 loop is CSVASGGYSYNEQFF. DNA for the CDR3: TGCAGCGTGGCTAGCGGGGGTTACTCCTACAATGAGCAGTTCTTC. The chain has TRBV29-1 and TRBJ2-1; 10 bases fit TRBD2. Germline trimming cut 6 bases from V and 0 bases from J; bases unmatched to any gene: 5. The CDR3 extends over 15 amino acids. CDR1 is SQVTM, CDR2 ANQGSEA, per germline.

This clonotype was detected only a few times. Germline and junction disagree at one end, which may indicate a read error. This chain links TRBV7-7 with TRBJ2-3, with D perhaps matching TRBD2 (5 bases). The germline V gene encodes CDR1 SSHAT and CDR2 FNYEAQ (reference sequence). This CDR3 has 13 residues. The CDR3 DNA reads TGTGCTAGCAGCTTCCGCGGGCAGGATACGCAGTATTTT. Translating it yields CASSFRGQDTQYF. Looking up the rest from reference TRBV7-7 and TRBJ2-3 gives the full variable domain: GAGVSQSPRYKVTKRGQDVTLRCDPISSHATLYWYQQALGQGPEFLTYFNYEAQPDKSGLPSDRFSAERPEGSISTLTIQRTEQRDSAMYRCASSFRGQDTQYFGPGTRLTVL.

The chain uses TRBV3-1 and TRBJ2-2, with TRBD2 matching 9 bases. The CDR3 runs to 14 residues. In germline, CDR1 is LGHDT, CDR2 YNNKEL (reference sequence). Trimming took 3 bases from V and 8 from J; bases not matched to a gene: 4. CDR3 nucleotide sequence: TGTGCCAGCAGCCAGCGGGAGGGGCGTGGGGAGCTGTTTTTT. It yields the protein CASSQREGRGELFF.

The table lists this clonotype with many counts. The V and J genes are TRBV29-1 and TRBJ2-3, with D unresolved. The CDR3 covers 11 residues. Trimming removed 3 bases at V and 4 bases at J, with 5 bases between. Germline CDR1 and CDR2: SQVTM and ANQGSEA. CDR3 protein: CSVDMSDTQYF. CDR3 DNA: TGCAGCGTTGATATGTCAGATACGCAGTATTTT.

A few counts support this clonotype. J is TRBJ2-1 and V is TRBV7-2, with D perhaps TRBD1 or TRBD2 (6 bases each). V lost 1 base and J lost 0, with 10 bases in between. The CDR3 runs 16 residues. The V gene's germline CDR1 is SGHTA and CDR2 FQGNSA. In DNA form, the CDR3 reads TGTGCCAGCAGCTTAGTGGGGGGACACTCCTACAATGAGCAGTTCTTC. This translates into CASSLVGGHSYNEQFF.

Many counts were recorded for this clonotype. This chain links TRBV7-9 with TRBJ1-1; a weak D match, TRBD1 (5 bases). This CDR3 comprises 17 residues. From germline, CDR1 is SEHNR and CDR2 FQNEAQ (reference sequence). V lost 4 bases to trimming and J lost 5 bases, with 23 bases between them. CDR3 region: CASSSAGGGDGRTEAFF. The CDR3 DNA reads TGTGCCAGCAGCTCCGCTGGCGGGGGGGACGGAAGGACTGAAGCTTTCTTT.

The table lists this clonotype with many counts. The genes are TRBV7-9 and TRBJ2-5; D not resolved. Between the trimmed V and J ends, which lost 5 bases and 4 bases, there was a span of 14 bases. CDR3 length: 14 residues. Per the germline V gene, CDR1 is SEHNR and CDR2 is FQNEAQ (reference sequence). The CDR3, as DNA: TGTGCCAGCAGCCCCGGCCTGGGGATAGAGACCCAGTACTTC. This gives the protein CASSPGLGIETQYF.

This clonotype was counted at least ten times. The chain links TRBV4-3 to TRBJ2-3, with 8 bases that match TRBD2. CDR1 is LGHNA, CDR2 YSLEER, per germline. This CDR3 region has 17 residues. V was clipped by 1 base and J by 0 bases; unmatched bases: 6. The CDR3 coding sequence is TGCGCCAGCAGCCAAGTGGCGGGGGGATCTAGCACAGATACGCAGTATTTT. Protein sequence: CASSQVAGGSSTDTQYF.

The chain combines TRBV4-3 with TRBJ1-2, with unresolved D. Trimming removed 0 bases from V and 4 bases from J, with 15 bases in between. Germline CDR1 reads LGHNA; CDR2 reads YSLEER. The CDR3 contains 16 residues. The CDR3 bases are TGCGCCAGCAGCCAAGAGGTAGATCATAATTCCTATGGCTACACCTTC. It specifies CASSQEVDHNSYGYTF.

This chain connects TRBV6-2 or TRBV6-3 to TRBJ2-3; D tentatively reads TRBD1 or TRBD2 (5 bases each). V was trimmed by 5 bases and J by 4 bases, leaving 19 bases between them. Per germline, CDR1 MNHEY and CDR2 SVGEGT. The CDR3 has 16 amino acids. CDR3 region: CASSRRRESVADTQYF. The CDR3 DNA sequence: TGTGCCAGCAGTCGCCGCAGGGAGTCGGTGGCAGATACGCAGTATTTT.

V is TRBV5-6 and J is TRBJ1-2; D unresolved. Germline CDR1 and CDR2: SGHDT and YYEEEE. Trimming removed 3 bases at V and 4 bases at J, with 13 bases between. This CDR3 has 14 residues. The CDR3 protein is CASSSRVLGYGYTF. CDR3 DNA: TGTGCCAGCAGCTCGCGGGTTCTGGGCTATGGCTACACCTTC.

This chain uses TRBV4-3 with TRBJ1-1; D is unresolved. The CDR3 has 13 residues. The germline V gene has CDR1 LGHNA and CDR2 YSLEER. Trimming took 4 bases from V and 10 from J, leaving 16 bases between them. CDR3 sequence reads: CASSPNEQMGAFF. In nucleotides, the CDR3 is TGCGCCAGCAGCCCGAATGAACAGATGGGAGCTTTCTTT.

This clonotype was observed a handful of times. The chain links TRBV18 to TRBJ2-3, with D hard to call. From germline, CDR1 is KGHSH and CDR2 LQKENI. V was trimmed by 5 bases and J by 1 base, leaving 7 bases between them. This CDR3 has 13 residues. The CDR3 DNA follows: TGTGCCAGCTCAACAGACGGCACAGATACGCAGTATTTT. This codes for CASSTDGTDTQYF.

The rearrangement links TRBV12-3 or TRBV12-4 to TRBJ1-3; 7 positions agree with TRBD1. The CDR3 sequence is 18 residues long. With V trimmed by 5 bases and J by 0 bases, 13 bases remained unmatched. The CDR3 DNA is TGTGCCAGCAGTATAGGACTGACAGGGTCGAACTCTGGAAACACCATATATTTT. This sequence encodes CASSIGLTGSNSGNTIYF.

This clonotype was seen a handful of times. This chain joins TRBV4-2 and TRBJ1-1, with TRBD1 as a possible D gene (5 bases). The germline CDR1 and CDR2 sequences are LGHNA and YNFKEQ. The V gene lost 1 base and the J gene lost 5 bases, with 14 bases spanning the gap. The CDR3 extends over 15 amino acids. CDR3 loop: CASSQVEGLGTEAFF. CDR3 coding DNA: TGTGCCAGCAGCCAAGTGGAGGGGTTGGGGACTGAAGCTTTCTTT.

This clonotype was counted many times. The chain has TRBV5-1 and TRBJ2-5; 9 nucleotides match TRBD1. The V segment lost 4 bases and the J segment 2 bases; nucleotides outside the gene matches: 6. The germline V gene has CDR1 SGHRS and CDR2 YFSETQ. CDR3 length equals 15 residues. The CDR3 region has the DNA TGCGCCAGCAGCACACAGGGGGCTTATCAAGAGACCCAGTACTTC. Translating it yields CASSTQGAYQETQYF.